This paragraph reports one T cell receptor beta chain. Antigen unknown. TCRdb ran MiXCR on the 5' RACE reads and lists one entry per CDR3 protein. The sample shows about 3,600 distinct CDR3 sequences, 15% of them seen only once. This entry is derived from a study of spatial heterogeneity in lung cancer. Study information: For tumor regions, TCR transcript counts showed a strong correlation with a T cell module score derived from matched bulk RNA-seq.

The germline gives CDR1 ENHRY, CDR2 SYGVKD. This CDR3 spans 14 amino acids. V shed 7 bases and J shed 0 bases, with 11 bases lying between them. The time point denotes: sample taken at primary tumor resection. Donors were approximately 70 untreated early-stage non-small cell lung cancer patients. Findings of the study overall: In tumors, expanded intratumoral alpha and beta TCR counts tracked mutation counts. Quantities of ubiquitous and regional expanded TCRs paralleled ubiquitous and regional nonsynonymous mutations, respectively. It was estimated that coverage of tumor T cells reached around 7.7% for alpha chains and approximately 13% for beta chains.

This chain uses TRBV10-3 with TRBJ2-3, with D tentatively TRBD2 (6 bases). The material was lung tumor tissue, obtained at surgery. The sequence came from a female donor with early-stage non-small cell lung cancer. CDR3 protein: CAITGESSTDTQYF. CDR3 nucleotides: TGTGCCATCACGGGGGAGTCTAGCACAGATACGCAGTATTTT.